Below are 21 T cell receptor beta chains sequenced from a single sample in a study of T cells after posttransplantation cyclophosphamide. Method: immunoSEQ multiplex PCR; TCRdb's copy keeps in-frame clones and lacks some. The profile covers 12,000 or so clones, with about 1.9% appearing a single time and 15% to 18% taken by the ten largest. Busulfan-fludarabine conditioning, marrow transplant, and cyclophosphamide on days +3 and +4 were administered. The input for sequencing was PBMCs, taken after allogeneic stem cell transplant with posttransplant cyclophosphamide. The receptors originated from a male patient aged 25-45 years who received an allogeneic stem cell transplant from a related donor, was CMV-positive, and had no GVHD. Some T cells may be the graft donor's.

The rearrangement links TRBV7-3 to TRBJ2-1; 8 positions agree with TRBD1. The germline V gene encodes CDR1 SGHTA and CDR2 FQGTGA. There are 14 residues in the CDR3. J gave up 8 bases and V 6 bases, and 9 bases lay outside the gene matches. The CDR3 bases are TGTGCCAGCAGGGAGACAGGGGCCGGCGATGAGCAGTTCTTC. Encoded protein: CASRETGAGDEQFF.

This clone was observed a few times. The rearrangement joins TRBV7-9 to TRBJ1-2; a weak D match, TRBD1 (5 bases). The germline V gene encodes CDR1 SEHNR and CDR2 FQNEAQ (reference sequence). Trimming left V 3 bases short and J 5 bases short, with 19 bases between. This CDR3 region has 16 residues. The CDR3 loop reads CASSFSSGQGGYGYTF. For the CDR3, the DNA is TGTGCCAGCAGCTTCAGTTCAGGGCAGGGCGGTTATGGCTACACCTTC.

The chain couples TRBV5-4 to TRBJ2-1; 7 bases are a match to TRBD2. V lost 3 bases to trimming and J lost 2 bases; unmatched junction nucleotides: 5. Germline V gene lookup returns CDR1 SGHNT and CDR2 YYREEE (reference sequence). The CDR3 loop spans 15 amino acids. CDR3 nucleotides: TGTGCCAGCAGCTCCGCTAGCGGACCCTACAATGAGCAGTTCTTC. Its translation is CASSSASGPYNEQFF. Full variable domain (missing parts from reference TRBV5-4 and TRBJ2-1): ETGVTQSPTHLIKTRGQQVTLRCSSQSGHNTVSWYQQALGQGPQFIFQYYREEENGRGNFPPRFSGLQFPNYSSELNVNALELDDSALYLCASSSASGPYNEQFFGPGTRLTVL.

With regard to this clone: Sequence at one end of the junction differs from germline and may be a read error. The chain joins TRBV7-3 to TRBJ2-3; TRBD2 matches at 8 bases. Germline values: CDR1 SGHTA, CDR2 FQGTGA. CDR3 length equals 14 residues. Here the CDR3 reads CASSLSGRRDTQYF. The DNA for the CDR3 is TGTGCCAGCAGTTTAAGCGGGAGAAGGGATACGCAGTATTTT.

This clone was observed a handful of times. This chain joins TRBV5-6 and TRBJ1-3, with TRBD1 matching 7 bases. V shed 1 base, J shed 5 bases, and the junction held 12 bases outside the gene matches. Germline V gene sequence: CDR1 SGHDT, CDR2 YYEEEE. The CDR3 covers 17 residues. The CDR3 nucleotides read TGTGCCAGCAGCTTGATGACGATGACAGGGCGGAGAAACACCATATATTTT. Protein: CASSLMTMTGRRNTIYF.

This clone was seen a few times. This chain's CDR3 is CASRRGGGTDTQYF. The CDR3 DNA is TGTGCCAGCCGGCGCGGGGGAGGCACAGATACGCAGTATTTT. The chain links TRBV2 to TRBJ2-3, with TRBD2 matching 7 bases. CDR3 length: 14 residues. Germline trimming cut 8 bases from V and 1 base from J; bases unmatched to any gene: 6. Germline lookup yields CDR1 SNHLY and CDR2 FYNNEI.

This chain links TRBV6-5 with TRBJ2-5; D perhaps matches TRBD1 (5 bases). V was pared by 6 bases and J by 5 bases, with 13 bases between. The CDR3 contains 13 residues. CDR1 is MNHEY and CDR2 is SVGAGI in the germline V gene. This CDR3 reads CASSVLGAETQYF. DNA for the CDR3: TGTGCCAGCAGCGTCCTAGGGGCCGAGACCCAGTACTTC.

The J gene is TRBJ2-5, the V gene TRBV7-3; weak D call: TRBD2 (6 bases). The CDR3 loop spans 13 amino acids. CDR1 SGHTA and CDR2 FQGTGA come from the germline V gene. Trimming removed 5 bases from V and 9 bases from J, with 16 bases in between. The CDR3, as DNA: TGTGCCAGCAGCCAAACTACGGGGGAGGCCCAGTACTTC. It encodes CASSQTTGEAQYF.

This sequence joins TRBV6-1 and TRBJ2-7; 7 positions match TRBD2. This CDR3 contains 14 residues. J was trimmed by 0 bases and V by 6 bases; bases with no gene match: 5. The germline V gene encodes CDR1 MNHNS and CDR2 SASEGT. The CDR3 here is CASRPTSASYEQYF. In DNA, the CDR3 is TGTGCCAGCAGACCAACTAGCGCCTCCTACGAGCAGTACTTC.

The chain combines TRBV27 with TRBJ2-1, with 9 bases that match TRBD2. Germline CDR1 reads MNHEY; CDR2 reads SMNVEV (reference sequence). The trim removed 5 bases at V and 3 bases at J, leaving 5 bases unmatched. The CDR3 sequence is 15 residues long. CDR3 DNA: TGTGCCAGCAGTCCGACTAGCGGCAACTACAATGAGCAGTTCTTC. Its protein is CASSPTSGNYNEQFF.

This clone was recorded a few times. The chain links TRBV7-9 to TRBJ2-7; TRBD2 matches at 7 bases. The J segment lost 4 bases and the V segment lost 7 bases, leaving 10 bases of the junction unmatched. From germline, CDR1 is SEHNR and CDR2 FQNEAQ (reference sequence). This CDR3 has 14 residues. The CDR3 here is CASTPLGGVYEQYF. CDR3 coding DNA: TGTGCCAGCACCCCTCTGGGGGGGGTATACGAGCAGTACTTC.

There are a few counts of this clone. J is TRBJ2-7 and V is TRBV5-3, with a possible D match to TRBD2 (5 bases). TRBV5-3 is marked as an open reading frame, function uncertain. Trimming removed 7 bases from V and 5 bases from J, with 25 bases in between. The CDR3 is made up of 16 amino acids. The CDR3 region is CARSIGQIPGSDEQYF. CDR3 nucleotides: TGTGCCAGATCCATAGGCCAGATTCCGGGATCGGACGAGCAGTACTTC.

V is TRBV9 and J is TRBJ2-5; 10 positions match TRBD2. Judging by the DNA end, TRBJ2-7 fits better; the J call may be wrong. The CDR3 sequence is 14 residues long. CDR1 is SGDLS, CDR2 YYNGEE, per germline. CDR3 sequence (DNA): TGTGCCAGCAGCGTAACACTAGCGGGACCCGAGCAGTACTTC. It is translated as CASSVTLAGPEQYF.

This clone showed up just a few times. CDR3 in amino acids: CASNGVRGPSGMFYEQYF. DNA for the CDR3: TGTGCCAGCAACGGAGTCAGAGGGCCGAGCGGGATGTTCTACGAGCAGTACTTC. The V and J genes are TRBV4-2 and TRBJ2-7; 7 positions agree with TRBD2. Germline CDR1 is LGHNA and CDR2 is YNFKEQ. V was pared by 7 bases and J by 3 bases, with 21 bases of the junction left unmatched. This CDR3 has 18 amino acids.

Only a few counts were recorded for this clone. V is TRBV19 and J is TRBJ1-1; D unclear. V was cut by 3 bases and J by 8 bases, with 16 bases left in between. The germline V gene has CDR1 LNHDA and CDR2 SQIVND (reference sequence). This CDR3 has 14 amino acids. In nucleotides, the CDR3 is TGTGCCAGTAGTATTGAGGCTTATCCCCCCGAAGCTTTCTTT. Its translation: CASSIEAYPPEAFF.

The genes are TRBV7-9 and TRBJ2-5, with D unclear. V was cut by 1 base and J by 5 bases, with 14 bases left in between. Germline assignment: CDR1 SEHNR and CDR2 FQNEAQ (reference sequence). The CDR3 is made up of 15 amino acids. The CDR3 sequence is CASSLDPGTAETQYF. CDR3 coding DNA: TGTGCCAGCAGCTTAGATCCGGGTACGGCGGAGACCCAGTACTTC.

This clone was counted between two and nine times. This rearrangement joins TRBV19 to TRBJ1-5; 7 bases line up with TRBD1. Per germline, CDR1 LNHDA and CDR2 SQIVND (reference sequence). The trim removed 7 bases at V and 7 bases at J, leaving 10 bases unmatched. The CDR3 runs to 14 residues. In DNA form, the CDR3 reads TGTGCCAGTACTCTCTCAGGGGGGTCGCAGCCCCAGCATTTT. Translated, it gives CASTLSGGSQPQHF.

This clone occurred a few times. CDR3 sequence reads: CASSFRQGNTEAFF. The CDR3 DNA sequence: TGTGCCAGCAGTTTCCGACAGGGGAACACTGAAGCTTTCTTT. The chain uses TRBV6-5 and TRBJ1-1, with 7 bases identical to TRBD1. The ends lost 4 bases at V and 1 base at J; junction bases unmatched: 3. The V gene's germline CDR1 is MNHEY and CDR2 SVGAGI. The CDR3 covers 14 residues.

This chain uses TRBV19 with TRBJ2-2, with 12 bases fitting TRBD2. V was clipped by 10 bases and J by 4 bases; unmatched bases: 1. The germline gives CDR1 LNHDA, CDR2 SQIVND (reference sequence). There are 13 residues in the CDR3. CDR3 in amino acids: CATSGRATGELFF. CDR3 DNA sequence: TGTGCCACTAGCGGGAGGGCCACCGGGGAGCTGTTTTTT.

The chain carries TRBV21-1 and TRBJ2-5; the table names TRBD1, a call not compared with the DNA. TRBV21-1 is designated a pseudogene. This CDR3 is 16 amino acids long. Here the CDR3 DNA reads TGTGCCAGCAGCAAAACTGGACAGAGGGGGTTAGAGACCCAGTACTTC. Residues: CASSKTGQRGLETQYF.

This clone has only a few counts. The gene calls are TRBV27 and TRBJ2-4; the D gene is possibly TRBD2 (7 bases). This CDR3 has 16 residues. V gave up 3 bases and J gave up 9 bases, with 21 bases separating them. Per germline, CDR1 MNHEY and CDR2 SMNVEV (reference sequence). CDR3 in amino acids: CASSFLVTGGRGIQYF. CDR3 DNA: TGTGCCAGCAGTTTTTTGGTGACGGGGGGCCGCGGCATTCAGTACTTC.